This TCR beta chain is from a study of OX40 agonist ivuxolimab in advanced cancers. Broadly, across the study: Ivuxolimab was an agonistic, fully human IgG2 monoclonal antibody directed against OX40 (CD134), a costimulatory receptor. The point of sequencing TCRbeta in the periphery was to test whether ivuxolimab changed TCR sequence diversity and drove clonal T-cell expansion. Intravenous ivuxolimab was administered to patients every 2 weeks at six dose levels: 0.01, 0.1, 0.3, 1.5, 3 and 10 mg/kg. In the dose-escalation cohort, approximately 82% of patients were male, and the mean age was approximately 60 years, with a range of roughly 20 to 80. Among the 50 to 55 dose-escalation patients, some 20 had hepatocellular carcinoma, 15 or so melanoma, 9 renal cell carcinoma and 9 head and neck cancer. Patients were allowed to have had prior anti-PD-1, anti-PD-L1 or anti-CTLA-4 therapy, and around two fifths of the dose-escalation patients had been treated with checkpoint inhibitors. The monotherapy dose-escalation portion (N of about 50 patients) of the phase I ivuxolimab trial is reported in the paper. Partial responses were achieved by three dose-escalation patients, of whom one had hepatocellular carcinoma and two had cutaneous melanoma. Broader findings and caveats from the paper: Low levels of normalized T-cell clonal expansion were also shown by some nonresponding patients. In the 0.1-3.0 mg/kg groups, partial responders were among the patients with the lowest normalized peripheral clonal expansion, particularly in CD8+ T cells. Which antigens the clonally expanded peripheral T cells were specific for was not determined. After ivuxolimab, expanded clones were on average more numerous among CD8+ T cells than among CD4+ T cells. At doses of 0.1 to 3.0 mg/kg, clonal expansion of both CD4+ and CD8+ T cells in blood was seen between baseline and week 6.

The CDR3, from cysteine to phenylalanine, totals 15 residues. Only the CDR3 DNA stays, 45 bases, in frame from base 1. Looking up the germline V gene (reference sequence) yields CDR1 WNHNN and CDR2 SYGVQD. V is pruned by 6 bases and J by 7 bases, leaving 13 bases of the junction without a gene match. With regard to this clone: The antigen this receptor binds is unknown. The record has no base qualities; no much larger clone is one base away.

The trial excluded patients who had a history of autoimmune disease or who were on systemic immunosuppression. Peripheral blood for TCR sequencing was collected from all dose cohorts at baseline, on cycle 4 day 1, and on cycle 7 day 1. The samples were drawn from a first-in-human, open-label, multicenter phase I dose-escalation trial of ivuxolimab. Adults with locally advanced or metastatic melanoma, renal cell, hepatocellular, or head and neck squamous cell carcinoma were enrolled in the trial. CD4+ and CD8+ T cells were sorted separately from peripheral blood before TCR sequencing. To sequence the TCRbeta CDR3 region, genomic DNA was isolated from the sorted cells. The immunoSEQ Assay was used to sequence the TCRbeta CDR3 regions. TCRdb took over this immuneACCESS table, retaining in-frame rearrangements with V and J assigned. Such tables are incomplete; in checked studies, under half of the missing clones stem from an unresolved V gene, and the remainder is unexplained. The sample table holds tens of thousands of clones, of which 85% to 95% were seen once. In total, the top ten clones hold about 0.7% of the sample.

This clonotype was obtained from an adult with an advanced solid tumor such as melanoma, head and neck, liver or kidney cancer. The source material was CD4+ or CD8+ T cells sorted from blood, sampled in a trial of the OX40 agonist ivuxolimab. This chain is built from TRBV10-1 and TRBJ2-3; 7 bases in between match TRBD2. CDR3 protein: CASSLSGIEVHTQYF. The DNA sequence is TGCGCCAGCAGCCTAAGCGGGATAGAGGTACATACGCAGTATTTT.